This T cell receptor (beta chain) appears in the sequencing data of a study of beta chain features in type 1 diabetes. Of the isolated RNA, all was reverse transcribed, and so the sequenced material was expressed TCRB transcripts. This table comes from immunoSEQ multiplex PCR, and its TCRdb copy is limited to in-frame clones, with some not included. This sample has some 200,000 clones, with approximately 10% found just once. Trimming shortened V by 3 bases and J by 0 bases, and 12 bases separated the two germline ends. CDR3 length equals 16 residues. Germline V gene lookup returns CDR1 MDHEN and CDR2 SYDVKM.

Source material: central memory CD4+ T cells from blood. This receptor was identified in a man aged 18-30 years in good health. V and J are TRBV28 and TRBJ1-3; D may be TRBD1 (6 bases). CDR3 DNA sequence: TGTGCCAGCAGTTTGGGGGCAGGTGACTCTGGAAACACCATATATTTT. This translates into CASSLGAGDSGNTIYF. The entire variable domain, with the rest obtained from reference TRBV28 and TRBJ1-3, is as follows: DVKVTQSSRYLVKRTGEKVFLECVQDMDHENMFWYRQDPGLGLRLIYFSYDVKMKEKGDIPEGYSVSREKKERFSLILESASTNQTSMYLCASSLGAGDSGNTIYFGEGSWLTVV.